This T cell receptor (beta chain) originates from a study of blood T cell repertoires in COVID-19. Across the study: Material from acute and convalescent COVID-19 was sourced from the United States, Italy and Spain. From T cells, B-cell-depleted T cells, or PBMCs came the material, which was cDNA or gDNA.

In the original processing: The assay estimated nucleated cells by amplifying reference gene primers. TCRdb's table, derived via immunoSEQ multiplex PCR, lists solely in-frame clones and lacks some. The D gene and trimming were derived from the DNA, and the V and J assignments and clone size from that table. Of about 270,000 clones listed, around 86% are singletons. Per the germline V gene, CDR1 is KGHSH and CDR2 is LQKENI. CDR3 length equals 14 residues. V trimming: 3 bases; J trimming: 5 bases; junction bases outside the gene matches: 5. This receptor was identified in a human donor in a cohort sampled during active COVID-19. The material sequenced was peripheral blood. The chain links TRBV18 to TRBJ2-5, with 8 bases lining up with TRBD1. In nucleotides, the CDR3 is TGTGCCAGCTCACCCCGACAGGGGACGGAGACCCAGTACTTC. It specifies CASSPRQGTETQYF. The full variable domain, completed using reference TRBV18 and TRBJ2-5, is NAGVMQNPRHLVRRRGQEARLRCSPMKGHSHVYWYRQLPEEGLKFMVYLQKENIIDESGMPKERFSAEFPKEGPSILRIQQVVRGDSAAYFCASSPRQGTETQYFGPGTRLLVL.